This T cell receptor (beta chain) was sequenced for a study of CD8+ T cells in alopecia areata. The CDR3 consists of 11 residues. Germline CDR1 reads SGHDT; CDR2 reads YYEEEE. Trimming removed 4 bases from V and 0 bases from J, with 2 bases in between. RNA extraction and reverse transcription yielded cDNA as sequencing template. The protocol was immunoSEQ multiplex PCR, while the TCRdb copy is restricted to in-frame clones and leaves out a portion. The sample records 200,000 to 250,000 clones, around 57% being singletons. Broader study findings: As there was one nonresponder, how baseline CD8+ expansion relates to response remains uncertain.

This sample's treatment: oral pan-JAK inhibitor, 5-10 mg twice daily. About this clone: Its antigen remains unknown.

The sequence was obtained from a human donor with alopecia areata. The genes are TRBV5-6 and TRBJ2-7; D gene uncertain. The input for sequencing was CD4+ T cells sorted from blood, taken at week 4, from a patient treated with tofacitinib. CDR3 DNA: TGTGCCAGCAGCCGCTCCTACGAGCAGTACTTC. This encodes CASSRSYEQYF.